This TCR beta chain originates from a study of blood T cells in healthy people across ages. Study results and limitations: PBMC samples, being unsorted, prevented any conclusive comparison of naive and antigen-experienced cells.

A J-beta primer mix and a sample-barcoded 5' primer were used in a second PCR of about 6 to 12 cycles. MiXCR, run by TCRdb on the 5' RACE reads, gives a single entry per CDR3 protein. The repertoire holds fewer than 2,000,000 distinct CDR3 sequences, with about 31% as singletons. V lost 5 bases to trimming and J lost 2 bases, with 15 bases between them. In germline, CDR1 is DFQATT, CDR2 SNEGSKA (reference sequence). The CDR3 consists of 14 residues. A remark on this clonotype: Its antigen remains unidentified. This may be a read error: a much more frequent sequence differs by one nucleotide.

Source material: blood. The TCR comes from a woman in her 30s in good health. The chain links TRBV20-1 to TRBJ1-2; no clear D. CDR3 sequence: CSACLGITNYGYTF. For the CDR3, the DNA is TGCAGTGCTTGTTTGGGGATCACGAACTATGGCTACACCTTC.